This passage covers 10 T cell receptor beta chains from one sample sequenced in a study of T cell responses to AZD1222 COVID-19 vaccine. Clones were sequenced by immunoSEQ multiplex PCR, and TCRdb holds only the in-frame ones, with some missing. Of 90,000 to 120,000 clones listed, about nine tenths are singletons. The sequences come from peripheral blood, collected 28 days after the second AZD1222 dose. These receptors were obtained from an adult who received the AZD1222 COVID-19 vaccine.

The V gene is TRBV7-8, the J gene TRBJ2-3, with TRBD2 matching 10 bases. Trimming at V came to 8 bases and at J to 1 base, leaving 6 bases not matched to a gene. Germline-derived CDR1 and CDR2 are SGHVS and FQNEAQ. This CDR3 has 15 amino acids. The CDR3 reads CASGPGTSGTDTQYF. CDR3 nucleotides: TGTGCCAGCGGCCCCGGGACTAGCGGCACAGATACGCAGTATTTT.

This rearrangement joins TRBV25-1 to TRBJ2-7, with TRBD2 identical over 10 bases. Germline CDR1 MGHDK, CDR2 SYGVNS. The CDR3 totals 15 residues. With 6 bases clipped from V and 1 base from J, the junction kept 6 bases outside the gene matches. CDR3 DNA: TGTGCCAGCAGCGATAGGACTAGCGGTTCCTACGAGCAGTACTTC. Translating it yields CASSDRTSGSYEQYF.

The J gene is TRBJ2-1, the V gene TRBV19, with 7 bases that match TRBD2. There are 13 residues in the CDR3. Unmatched junction bases numbered 3, after V lost 6 bases and J lost 4 bases. CDR1 and CDR2 (germline): LNHDA, SQIVND (reference sequence). The CDR3 sequence: CASSREGYNEQFF. CDR3 sequence (DNA): TGTGCCAGTAGCAGGGAGGGGTACAATGAGCAGTTCTTC.

The chain couples TRBV30 to TRBJ2-3; possible D gene TRBD1, 5 bases. The V gene's germline CDR1 is GTSNPN and CDR2 SVGIG (reference sequence). V lost 5 bases and J 0 bases, leaving 9 bases between the germline ends. The CDR3 contains 13 residues. CDR3: CAWATASTDTQYF. In DNA, the CDR3 is TGTGCCTGGGCGACAGCTAGCACAGATACGCAGTATTTT.

The genes are TRBV6-2 or TRBV6-3 and TRBJ2-7; D is perhaps TRBD2 (6 bases). Trimming removed 6 bases at V and 3 bases at J, with 27 bases between. Germline V gene data show CDR1 as MNHEY and CDR2 as SVGEGT. The CDR3 extends over 18 amino acids. In DNA, the CDR3 is TGTGCCAGCAGACCTCTACCGGGTTTACAGGCGGGGCTCTACGAGCAGTACTTC. This sequence encodes CASRPLPGLQAGLYEQYF.

The chain links TRBV6-1 to TRBJ2-1; 12 bases align to TRBD2. CDR1 MNHNS and CDR2 SASEGT come from the germline V gene. This CDR3 has 15 amino acids. Trimming removed 3 bases from V and 4 bases from J; junction bases left unmatched: 1. The CDR3 nucleotides read TGTGCCAGCAGTGAGCTAGCGGGGGGGTACAATGAGCAGTTCTTC. The encoded protein is CASSELAGGYNEQFF.

This chain uses TRBV19 with TRBJ2-1; D is perhaps TRBD2 (5 bases). CDR1 and CDR2 (germline): LNHDA, SQIVND (reference sequence). The CDR3 is made up of 15 amino acids. V was clipped by 1 base and J by 4 bases, with 11 bases between them. CDR3 amino acids: CASSIGPSPYNEQFF. The DNA for the CDR3 is TGTGCCAGTAGTATAGGGCCTAGCCCGTACAATGAGCAGTTCTTC.

This rearrangement joins TRBV7-3 to TRBJ1-2, with 7 bases identical to TRBD1. Germline V gene sequence: CDR1 SGHTA, CDR2 FQGTGA. V gave up 1 base and J gave up 3 bases; unmatched junction bases: 8. This CDR3 spans 16 amino acids. This CDR3 is CASSLSGTAGYYGYTF. For the CDR3, the DNA is TGTGCCAGCAGCTTAAGTGGGACAGCCGGTTACTATGGCTACACCTTC. Looking up the rest from reference TRBV7-3 and TRBJ1-2 gives the full variable domain: GAGVSQTPSNKVTEKGKYVELRCDPISGHTALYWYRQSLGQGPEFLIYFQGTGAADDSGLPNDRFFAVRPEGSVSTLKIQRTERGDSAVYLCASSLSGTAGYYGYTFGSGTRLTVV.

The sample holds one count of this clone. This chain links TRBV6-5 with TRBJ2-4; the D is unclear. The CDR3 has 14 amino acids. Trimming cost V 8 bases and J 0 bases, with 11 bases left between them. Germline CDR1 is MNHEY and CDR2 is SVGAGI. The CDR3 is CASWSPRAKNIQYF. CDR3 in DNA: TGTGCCAGCTGGTCCCCGAGAGCCAAAAACATTCAGTACTTC.

The count of this clone is one. This chain links TRBV5-1 with TRBJ2-1; the match to TRBD2 covers 7 bases. The trim removed 4 bases at V and 0 bases at J, leaving 4 bases unmatched. CDR3 length equals 15 residues. Per germline, CDR1 SGHRS and CDR2 YFSETQ. The CDR3 here is CASSLGGSSYNEQFF. CDR3 sequence (DNA): TGCGCCAGCAGCCTGGGGGGGAGCTCCTACAATGAGCAGTTCTTC.